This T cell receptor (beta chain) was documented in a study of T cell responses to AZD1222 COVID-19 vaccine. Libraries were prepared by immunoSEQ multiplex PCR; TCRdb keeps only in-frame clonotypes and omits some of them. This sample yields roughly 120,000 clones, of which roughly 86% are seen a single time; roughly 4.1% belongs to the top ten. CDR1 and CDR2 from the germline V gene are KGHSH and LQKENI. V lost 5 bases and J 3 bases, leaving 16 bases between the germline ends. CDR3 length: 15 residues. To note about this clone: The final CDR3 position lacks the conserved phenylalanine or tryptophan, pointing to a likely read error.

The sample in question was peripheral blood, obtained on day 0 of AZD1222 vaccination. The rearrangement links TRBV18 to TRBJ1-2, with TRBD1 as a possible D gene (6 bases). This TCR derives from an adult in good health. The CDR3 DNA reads TGTGCCAGCTCAGCGTCCCACAGGGTACACTATGGCTACACCTCC. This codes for CASSASHRVHYGYTS.